This TCR beta chain was sequenced in a study of shared clonotypes between healthy human individuals. CDR1 and CDR2 (germline): MNHNS, SASEGT. Trimming removed 0 bases at V and 4 bases at J, with 17 bases between. The CDR3 consists of 17 residues. Study results and limitations: In several donors, around 5% of naive CD4 clonotypes appeared in common. Generally, estimated richness proved larger in naive subsets than it did in memory subsets.

Assay used: immunoSEQ multiplex PCR; TCRdb lists only in-frame clones, some missing. The sample holds 600,000 to 750,000 clones, 55% to 80% seen once. Concerning this clone itself: Its antigen is as yet unknown.

CD4+ cells yielded CD45RA+ naive and CD45RA-negative memory subsets. The chain joins TRBV6-1 to TRBJ2-3; no clear D gene. The source material was memory CD4+ T cells sorted from blood. Stated subset: CD45RA-negative fraction. The sequence derives from a woman aged 25 to 39 in good health. DNA of the CDR3: TGTGCCAGCAGTGAAGCGCCGGGTTCGGCGGACCCAGATACGCAGTATTTT. This encodes CASSEAPGSADPDTQYF.